The 28 T cell receptor beta chains in this list originate from one sample, sequenced in a study of CD8+ T cells in alopecia areata. RNA was isolated and reverse transcribed to cDNA, the sequencing template. TCRdb's copy holds only in-frame clones and misses some; the assay was immunoSEQ multiplex PCR. In the table there are about 260,000 clones, about 62% of which are singletons. Stated treatment: oral pan-JAK inhibitor, 5-10 mg twice daily. The sample was CD4+ T cells sorted from blood, taken at approximately week 52, from a patient treated with tofacitinib. Receptors were obtained from a human donor with alopecia areata.

The V gene is TRBV30, the J gene TRBJ1-1, with D uncertain. Germline V gene data show CDR1 as GTSNPN and CDR2 as SVGIG (reference sequence). Trimming left V 2 bases short and J 6 bases short, with 10 bases between. CDR3 size: 12 residues. The CDR3 DNA follows: TGTGCCTGGAGTCCCCCTCAAGCTGAAGCTTTCTTT. Protein sequence: CAWSPPQAEAFF.

The table lists this clone with a few counts. V and J are TRBV5-4 and TRBJ2-1, with D maybe TRBD2 (6 bases). V lost 2 bases, J lost 7 bases, and 7 bases lay in between. The germline V gene has CDR1 SGHNT and CDR2 YYREEE (reference sequence). There are 12 residues in the CDR3. The CDR3 here is CASSFGGNEQFF. The CDR3 coding sequence is TGTGCCAGCAGCTTCGGAGGGAATGAGCAGTTCTTC.

The rearrangement joins TRBV4-2 to TRBJ2-7; 11 bases line up with TRBD1. The V gene end was trimmed by 1 base and the J gene end by 6 bases; junction bases not matched to a gene: 8. This CDR3 is built from 16 residues. Germline V gene sequence: CDR1 LGHNA, CDR2 YNFKEQ. CDR3 protein: CASSQGVTGTGGEQYF. The CDR3 DNA is TGTGCCAGCAGCCAAGGGGTTACCGGGACAGGGGGCGAGCAGTACTTC.

The V call is TRBV5-6, the J call TRBJ1-1, with TRBD1 as a possible D gene (5 bases). The CDR3 length is 15 residues. Trimming removed 6 bases from V and 5 bases from J, with 20 bases in between. The germline V gene encodes CDR1 SGHDT and CDR2 YYEEEE. CDR3: CASIRFWGDDTEAFF. CDR3 nucleotide sequence: TGTGCCAGCATCAGATTCTGGGGGGATGATACTGAAGCTTTCTTT.

The chain has TRBV4-3 and TRBJ2-4; D not certain. V gave up 1 base and J gave up 4 bases, with 8 bases separating them. Germline CDR1 LGHNA, CDR2 YSLEER. The CDR3 is 14 residues long. CDR3 bases: TGCGCCAGCAGCCAAGGGAATGGGAAAAACATTCAGTACTTC. The encoded protein is CASSQGNGKNIQYF.

The V and J genes are TRBV30 and TRBJ2-3, with unresolved D. From germline, CDR1 is GTSNPN and CDR2 SVGIG (reference sequence). CDR3 length: 13 amino acids. The V gene lost 0 bases and the J gene lost 4 bases, with 8 bases spanning the gap. CDR3 region: CAWSVKLSDTQYF. The CDR3 DNA follows: TGTGCCTGGAGTGTGAAACTTTCAGATACGCAGTATTTT.

A note on this clone: A read error may produce the germline difference seen at one junction end. The chain links TRBV29-1 to TRBJ2-5; 10 bases match TRBD1. The end of the DNA is better explained by TRBJ2-7, so the J call may be wrong. Germline V gene lookup returns CDR1 SQVTM and CDR2 ANQGSEA. This CDR3 is 14 amino acids long. CDR3 protein: CSVQDRGQAYEQYF. DNA for the CDR3: TGCAGCGTTCAAGACAGGGGGCAGGCCTACGAGCAGTACTTC.

The V call is TRBV5-6, the J call TRBJ1-6, with 7 positions matching TRBD1. The CDR3 totals 16 residues. Germline-derived CDR1 and CDR2 are SGHDT and YYEEEE. The V and J ends lost 4 bases and 5 bases, in that order; junction bases with no gene match: 9. The CDR3 sequence: CASSRQGWKDNSPLHF. DNA for the CDR3: TGTGCCAGCAGCCGACAGGGATGGAAAGATAATTCACCCCTCCACTTT.

Only a few counts were recorded for this clone. The chain has TRBV30 and TRBJ2-2; no definite D call. Between the trimmed V and J ends, which lost 2 bases and 6 bases, there was a span of 10 bases. The germline gives CDR1 GTSNPN, CDR2 SVGIG (reference sequence). The CDR3 consists of 13 residues. CDR3: CAWSRSGSGELFF. The CDR3 DNA reads TGTGCCTGGAGTAGGAGTGGCTCCGGGGAGCTGTTTTTT.

The chain couples TRBV29-1 to TRBJ2-1; 9 bases fit TRBD2. This CDR3 region has 14 residues. The V gene's germline CDR1 is SQVTM and CDR2 ANQGSEA. V shed 2 bases, J shed 6 bases, and the junction held 5 bases outside the gene matches. This CDR3 is CSVERGGAPNEQFF. The CDR3 DNA reads TGCAGCGTTGAACGCGGGGGGGCCCCCAATGAGCAGTTCTTC.

The sample holds a few counts of this clone. This chain uses TRBV30 with TRBJ2-5, with unresolved D. Per germline, CDR1 GTSNPN and CDR2 SVGIG (reference sequence). This CDR3 region has 11 residues. Trimming removed 5 bases from V and 5 bases from J, with 9 bases in between. The chain's CDR3 is CAWALGETQYF. Written as DNA, the CDR3 is TGTGCCTGGGCCCTGGGCGAGACCCAGTACTTC.

V is TRBV30 and J is TRBJ1-2; no reliable D call. The CDR3 has 12 residues. V shed 6 bases and J shed 0 bases, with 8 bases lying between them. Germline V gives CDR1 GTSNPN, CDR2 SVGIG (reference sequence). The CDR3 protein is CACLRANYGYTF. As DNA, the CDR3 is TGTGCCTGCCTCAGAGCTAACTATGGCTACACCTTC.

The chain recombines TRBV5-1 with TRBJ1-1, with 8 bases matching TRBD1. The V gene end was trimmed by 4 bases and the J gene end by 4 bases; junction bases not matched to a gene: 9. Germline V CDR1 and CDR2: SGHRS, YFSETQ. The CDR3 loop spans 15 amino acids. The CDR3 sequence: CASSPTGVGSTEAFF. DNA for the CDR3: TGCGCCAGCAGCCCGACAGGGGTCGGGAGCACTGAAGCTTTCTTT.

This sequence joins TRBV10-3 and TRBJ1-4; D remains ambiguous. CDR1 and CDR2 (germline): ENHRY, SYGVKD. The CDR3 sequence is 13 residues long. The V gene lost 6 bases and the J gene lost 1 base, with 6 bases spanning the gap. The CDR3 DNA sequence: TGTGCCATCAGCGGGGAAACTAATGAAAAACTGTTTTTT. Its translation: CAISGETNEKLFF.

The chain combines TRBV4-2 with TRBJ2-7, with 9 bases lining up with TRBD1. Germline V gene lookup returns CDR1 LGHNA and CDR2 YNFKEQ. With V trimmed by 4 bases and J by 6 bases, 10 bases remained unmatched. The CDR3 length is 15 residues. Here the CDR3 reads CASSLDRGSRSEQYF. CDR3 DNA sequence: TGTGCCAGCAGCCTGGACAGGGGCAGCCGTTCCGAGCAGTACTTC.

This clone was seen only a few times. This sequence joins TRBV15 and TRBJ1-5; D ambiguous. The V and J ends lost 0 bases and 4 bases respectively, with 4 bases between them. The germline gives CDR1 LNHNV, CDR2 YYDKDF (reference sequence). The CDR3 is 13 residues long. CDR3 sequence reads: CATSRDINQPQHF. The DNA for the CDR3 is TGTGCCACCAGCAGAGATATAAATCAGCCCCAGCATTTT.

This clone was detected only a few times. The chain uses TRBV29-1 and TRBJ2-5; D remains ambiguous. V gave up 6 bases and J gave up 5 bases, with 22 bases separating them. This CDR3 contains 15 residues. Per germline, CDR1 SQVTM and CDR2 ANQGSEA. The CDR3 coding sequence is TGCAGCGTAAAAAGTCCGGACCTTTACGTGGAGACCCAGTACTTC. Protein product: CSVKSPDLYVETQYF.

Only a few counts were recorded for this clone. V and J are TRBV5-1 and TRBJ2-1, with 8 bases fitting TRBD1. Germline values: CDR1 SGHRS, CDR2 YFSETQ. There are 16 residues in the CDR3. The V segment lost 0 bases and the J segment 6 bases; nucleotides outside the gene matches: 8. The CDR3 is CASSLAEDRVGNEQFF. CDR3 DNA: TGCGCCAGCAGCTTGGCCGAGGACAGGGTAGGCAATGAGCAGTTCTTC.

A single count supports this clone. V is TRBV30 and J is TRBJ2-7, with 10 bases fitting TRBD1. The CDR3 is 18 residues long. CDR1 and CDR2 (germline): GTSNPN, SVGIG (reference sequence). The trim removed 2 bases at V and 6 bases at J, leaving 19 bases unmatched. The DNA of the CDR3 is TGTGCCTGGAGTCCGCCGGGACAGGGGTTCCTATTCCGGCGCGAGCAGTACTTC. It is translated as CAWSPPGQGFLFRREQYF.

The chain is built from TRBV7-3 and TRBJ1-6; possible D gene TRBD1, 5 bases. The CDR3 is made up of 15 amino acids. Deletions cut 7 bases from V and 0 bases from J, with 10 bases between. Looked up from germline, CDR1 is SGHTA and CDR2 is FQGTGA. The CDR3 coding sequence is TGTGCCAGCAATAACAGGAGCTCCTATAATTCACCCCTCCACTTT. Translating gives CASNNRSSYNSPLHF.

This rearrangement joins TRBV4-1 to TRBJ2-1; possibly TRBD2 for D (6 bases). Germline values: CDR1 MGHRA, CDR2 YSYEKL. The CDR3 runs 17 residues. The germline V and J ends were trimmed by 3 bases and 0 bases, with 15 bases remaining between them. Here the CDR3 DNA reads TGCGCCAGCAGCCAGGGTGGGACTCCGAGCTCCTACAATGAGCAGTTCTTC. Translation gives CASSQGGTPSSYNEQFF.

This clone was seen a handful of times. The chain's CDR3 is CSVEGAQGRYGYTF. DNA for the CDR3: TGCAGCGTTGAAGGGGCACAGGGGCGCTATGGCTACACCTTC. The chain couples TRBV29-1 to TRBJ1-2; 7 bases map to TRBD1. The CDR3 covers 14 residues. The germline V gene encodes CDR1 SQVTM and CDR2 ANQGSEA. V trimming: 1 base; J trimming: 4 bases; junction bases outside the gene matches: 6.

CDR3 coding DNA: TGTGCCAGCAGTGCCCGACAGGGGTTCTACGAGCAGTACTTC. It specifies CASSARQGFYEQYF. J is TRBJ2-7 and V is TRBV6-5, with 8 bases fitting TRBD1. The germline CDR1 and CDR2 sequences are MNHEY and SVGAGI. The CDR3 consists of 14 residues. The ends lost 5 bases at V and 3 bases at J; junction bases unmatched: 6.

This clone has just a few counts. The chain is built from TRBV27 and TRBJ2-6; D might be TRBD2 (5 bases). V was pared by 8 bases and J by 2 bases, with 13 bases between. The germline CDR1 and CDR2 sequences are MNHEY and SMNVEV (reference sequence). This CDR3 spans 15 amino acids. In DNA, the CDR3 is TGTGCCAGCGCCCCGCGGGCTACTGGGGCCAACGTCCTGACTTTC. Protein sequence: CASAPRATGANVLTF.

The genes are TRBV29-1 and TRBJ1-6; D might be TRBD1 (5 bases). The CDR3 consists of 13 residues. The V gene's germline CDR1 is SQVTM and CDR2 ANQGSEA. The germline V and J ends were trimmed by 5 bases and 7 bases, with 12 bases remaining between them. CDR3 sequence reads: CSVTTGPNSPLHF. The DNA for the CDR3 is TGCAGCGTTACCACGGGGCCAAATTCACCCCTCCACTTT.

The rearrangement links TRBV29-1 to TRBJ2-5; D possibly corresponds to TRBD2 (6 bases). This CDR3 spans 13 amino acids. V dropped 7 bases and J dropped 1 base, with 13 bases sitting between them. Germline V gives CDR1 SQVTM, CDR2 ANQGSEA. This CDR3 reads CSARDFTQETQYF. CDR3 DNA sequence: TGCAGCGCTAGGGACTTCACCCAAGAGACCCAGTACTTC.

This chain links TRBV4-1 with TRBJ2-1; 7 positions agree with TRBD2. The CDR3 runs to 14 residues. Germline CDR1 is MGHRA and CDR2 is YSYEKL. Trimming cost V 1 base and J 10 bases; bases outside gene matches: 7. The chain's CDR3 is CASSQAPPGGEQFF. The CDR3 DNA follows: TGCGCCAGCAGCCAAGCCCCCCCGGGGGGAGAGCAGTTCTTC.

The chain combines TRBV29-1 with TRBJ1-6, with 8 bases lining up with TRBD1. There are 13 residues in the CDR3. V lost 5 bases to trimming and J lost 8 bases; unmatched junction nucleotides: 5. Germline CDR1 is SQVTM and CDR2 is ANQGSEA. The CDR3 loop is CSVSTGGDSPLHF. In DNA, the CDR3 is TGCAGCGTTTCAACAGGGGGAGATTCACCCCTCCACTTT. Based on the CDR3 plus reference TRBV29-1 and TRBJ1-6, the full variable domain is SAVISQKPSRDICQRGTSLTIQCQVDSQVTMMFWYRQQPGQSLTLIATANQGSEATYESGFVIDKFPISRPNLTFSTLTVSNMSPEDSSIYLCSVSTGGDSPLHFGNGTRLTVT.